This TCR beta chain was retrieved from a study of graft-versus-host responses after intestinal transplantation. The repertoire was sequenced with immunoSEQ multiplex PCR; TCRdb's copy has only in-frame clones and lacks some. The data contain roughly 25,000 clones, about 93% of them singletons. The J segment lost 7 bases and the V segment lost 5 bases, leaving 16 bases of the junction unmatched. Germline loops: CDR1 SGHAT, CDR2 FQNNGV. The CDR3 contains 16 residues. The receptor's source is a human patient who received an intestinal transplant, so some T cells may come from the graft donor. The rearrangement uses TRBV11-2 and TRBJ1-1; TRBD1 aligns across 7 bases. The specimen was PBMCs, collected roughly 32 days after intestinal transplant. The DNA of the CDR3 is TGTGCCAGCAGCCCCCCTTTGGCACAGGGGAAGGTTGAAGCTTTCTTT. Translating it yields CASSPPLAQGKVEAFF.